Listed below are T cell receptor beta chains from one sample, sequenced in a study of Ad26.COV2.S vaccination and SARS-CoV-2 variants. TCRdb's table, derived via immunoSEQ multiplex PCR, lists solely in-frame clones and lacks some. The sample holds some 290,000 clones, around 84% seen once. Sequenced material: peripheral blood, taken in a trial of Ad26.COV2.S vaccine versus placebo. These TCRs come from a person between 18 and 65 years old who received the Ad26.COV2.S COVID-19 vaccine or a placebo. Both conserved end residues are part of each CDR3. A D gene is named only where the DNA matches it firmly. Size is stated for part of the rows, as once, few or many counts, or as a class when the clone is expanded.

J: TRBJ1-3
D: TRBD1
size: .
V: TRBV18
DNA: TGTGCCAGCTCACCCTCGCGTGGGACAGTGATCTCCTCTGGAAACACCATATATTTT
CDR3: CASSPSRGTVISSGNTIYF

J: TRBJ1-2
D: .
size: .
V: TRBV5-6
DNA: TGTGCCAGCAGCCCGGCCTACCGGGGCTACACCTTC
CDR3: CASSPAYRGYTF

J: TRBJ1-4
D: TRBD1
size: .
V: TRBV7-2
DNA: TGTGCCAGCAGCCCCGGGACAGGGGAAAAACTGTTTTTT
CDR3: CASSPGTGEKLFF

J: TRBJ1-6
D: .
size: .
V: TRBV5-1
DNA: TGCGCCAGCAGCTTGGGTGGATATAATTCACCCCTCCACTTT
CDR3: CASSLGGYNSPLHF

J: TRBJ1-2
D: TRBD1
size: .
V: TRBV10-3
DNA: TGTGCCATCAGTCCCGGGACAGGGAACTATGGCTACACCTTC
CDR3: CAISPGTGNYGYTF

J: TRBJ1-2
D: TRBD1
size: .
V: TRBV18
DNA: TGTGCCAGCTCACCCGGGACAGATTATGGCTACACCTTC
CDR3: CASSPGTDYGYTF

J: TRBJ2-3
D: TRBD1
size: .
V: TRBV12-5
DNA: TGTGCTAGTGGTTCAGGGACAGGGGCCACAGATACGCAGTATTTT
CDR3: CASGSGTGATDTQYF

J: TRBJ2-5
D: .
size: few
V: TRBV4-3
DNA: TGCGCCAGCAGCCTAAGAGTCCCCCAAGTCGGAGAGACCCAGTACTTC
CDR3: CASSLRVPQVGETQYF

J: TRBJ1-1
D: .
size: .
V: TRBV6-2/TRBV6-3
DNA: TGTGCCAGCAGTCGATCAGGGAGGAAGGACACTGAAGCTTTCTTT
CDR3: CASSRSGRKDTEAFF

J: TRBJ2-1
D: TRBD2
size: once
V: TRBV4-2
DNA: TGTGCCAGCAGCCAAGAAGGACTAGCGGCCTACAATGAGCAGTTCTTC
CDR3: CASSQEGLAAYNEQFF